The 32 T cell receptor beta chains reported below all come from one sample, sequenced in a study of blood T cell repertoires in COVID-19. TCRdb's table, derived via immunoSEQ multiplex PCR, lists solely in-frame clones and lacks some. The data hold 150,000 to 200,000 clones, with about 90% observed a single time. The source material was peripheral blood. Receptors were obtained from a woman aged 70 to 79 with acute or convalescent COVID-19.

The rearrangement joins TRBV18 to TRBJ2-7; TRBD1 matches at 7 bases. Unmatched junction bases numbered 9, after V lost 4 bases and J lost 3 bases. Per the germline V gene, CDR1 is KGHSH and CDR2 is LQKENI. The CDR3 sequence is 15 residues long. The CDR3 coding sequence is TGTGCCAGCTCACAGAGACAGGGAGAGCTCTACGAGCAGTACTTC. This codes for CASSQRQGELYEQYF.

The gene calls are TRBV3-1 (or the pseudogene TRBV3-2) and TRBJ1-5; no firm D call. CDR1 and CDR2 (germline): LGHDT, YNNKEL (reference sequence). This CDR3 comprises 14 residues. Trimming removed 0 bases at V and 6 bases at J, with 9 bases between. The CDR3 DNA follows: TGTGCCAGCAGCCAAGAATACGGGGTTCAGCCCCAGCATTTT. Protein product: CASSQEYGVQPQHF.

This CDR3 is CASSLEERDTQYF. CDR3 bases: TGTGCCAGCAGCTTAGAGGAACGGGATACGCAGTATTTT. This chain links TRBV7-3 with TRBJ2-3, with D uncertain. This CDR3 contains 13 residues. V dropped 2 bases and J dropped 6 bases, with 9 bases sitting between them. Germline V gene data show CDR1 as SGHTA and CDR2 as FQGTGA.

A word on this clone: Other DNA variants within this sample encode the same CDR3. In DNA form, the CDR3 reads TGTGCCAGCTCACCGTCGAGCAATCAGCCCCAGCATTTT. Translated: CASSPSSNQPQHF. The chain carries TRBV18 and TRBJ1-5; no clear D. V was pared by 3 bases and J by 1 base, with 4 bases between. Germline CDR1 reads KGHSH; CDR2 reads LQKENI. This CDR3 has 13 amino acids. Combining the CDR3 with reference TRBV18 and TRBJ1-5 gives the whole variable domain NAGVMQNPRHLVRRRGQEARLRCSPMKGHSHVYWYRQLPEEGLKFMVYLQKENIIDESGMPKERFSAEFPKEGPSILRIQQVVRGDSAAYFCASSPSSNQPQHFGDGTRLSIL.

The V and J genes are TRBV5-1 and TRBJ1-4; D gene ambiguous. The germline CDR1 and CDR2 sequences are SGHRS and YFSETQ. CDR3 length: 13 residues. Trimming left V 4 bases short and J 13 bases short, with 17 bases between. The CDR3 bases are TGCGCCAGCAGCGTTGGAGGTGTGGGCAGACTGTTTTTT. Translated: CASSVGGVGRLFF.

This clone was recorded only once. V is TRBV18 and J is TRBJ1-4; no clear D gene. Germline values: CDR1 KGHSH, CDR2 LQKENI. The V and J ends lost 3 bases and 8 bases respectively, with 16 bases between them. This CDR3 contains 15 residues. The CDR3 is CASSPGSGSNEKLFF. The DNA for the CDR3 is TGTGCCAGCTCACCGGGTTCAGGTTCGAACGAAAAACTGTTTTTT.

This clone is a singleton in its sample. The CDR3 loop reads CASSLFQGGYTQYF. The CDR3 coding sequence is TGTGCCAGCAGCTTATTTCAGGGAGGGTATACGCAGTATTTT. The V call is TRBV7-2, the J call TRBJ2-3; 7 positions agree with TRBD2. The germline V gene encodes CDR1 SGHTA and CDR2 FQGNSA. The CDR3 sequence is 14 residues long. J lost 7 bases, V lost 2 bases, and 6 bases had no gene match.

CDR3 sequence reads: CASSLGSSSGNTIYF. CDR3 nucleotides: TGCGCCAGCAGCTTGGGGAGCAGCTCTGGAAACACCATATATTTT. The rearrangement uses TRBV5-1 and TRBJ1-3; D is undetermined. CDR3 length: 15 amino acids. Trimming cost V 0 bases and J 0 bases, with 7 bases left between them. Germline CDR1 is SGHRS and CDR2 is YFSETQ.

The table lists this clone with a count of one. The chain uses TRBV13 and TRBJ2-5; perhaps TRBD2 as D (5 bases). Germline lookup yields CDR1 PRHDT and CDR2 FYEKMQ (reference sequence). The CDR3 loop spans 13 amino acids. Trimming removed 5 bases at V and 4 bases at J, with 11 bases between. The DNA of the CDR3 is TGTGCCAGCAGCCGGGAAGGGAGAGAGACCCAGTACTTC. It is translated as CASSREGRETQYF.

The CDR3 DNA follows: TGTGCCAGCAGCATTACGACAGGGGATGATGGCTACACCTTC. It specifies CASSITTGDDGYTF. The chain combines TRBV9 with TRBJ1-2, with 8 bases aligning to TRBD1. The ends lost 4 bases at V and 6 bases at J; junction bases unmatched: 8. CDR1 and CDR2 from the germline V gene are SGDLS and YYNGEE. This CDR3 has 14 amino acids.

J is TRBJ1-5 and V is TRBV27; D is uncertain. The CDR3 has 16 amino acids. Trimming stripped 0 bases from V and 2 bases from J, with 11 bases between. Germline CDR1 MNHEY, CDR2 SMNVEV (reference sequence). This CDR3 is CASSLSGDGRNQPQHF. The CDR3 nucleotides read TGTGCCAGCAGTTTATCGGGCGATGGGCGCAATCAGCCCCAGCATTTT.

The J gene is TRBJ2-7, the V gene TRBV11-2, with 8 bases identical to TRBD1. Germline-derived CDR1 and CDR2 are SGHAT and FQNNGV. The CDR3 totals 14 residues. V was pared by 5 bases and J by 2 bases, with 5 bases of the junction left unmatched. CDR3 protein: CASSAQQGAYEQYF. The CDR3 DNA sequence: TGTGCCAGCAGCGCCCAACAGGGGGCCTACGAGCAGTACTTC. The full variable domain, its missing parts supplied by reference TRBV11-2 and TRBJ2-7, is EAGVAQSPRYKIIEKRQSVAFWCNPISGHATLYWYQQILGQGPKLLIQFQNNGVVDDSQLPKDRFSAERLKGVDSTLKIQPAKLEDSAVYLCASSAQQGAYEQYFGPGTRLTVT.

The J gene is TRBJ2-1, the V gene TRBV3-1 (or the pseudogene TRBV3-2); 14 bases align to TRBD2. This CDR3 region has 18 residues. The J segment lost 7 bases and the V segment lost 2 bases, leaving 10 bases of the junction unmatched. Germline V lookup: CDR1 LGHDT, CDR2 YNNKEL (reference sequence). The CDR3 here is CASSQQGGLAGVSNEQFF. In DNA form, the CDR3 reads TGTGCCAGCAGCCAACAGGGGGGACTAGCGGGAGTCTCAAATGAGCAGTTCTTC.

This chain connects TRBV6-6 to TRBJ1-4; TRBD1 is a possible D gene (6 bases). Between the trimmed V and J ends, which lost 4 bases and 8 bases, there was a span of 14 bases. This CDR3 has 14 amino acids. Germline CDR1 and CDR2: MNHNY and SVGAGI (reference sequence). Written as DNA, the CDR3 is TGTGCCAGCAGTTCCGACAGGCTCGGGGAAAAACTGTTTTTT. Protein: CASSSDRLGEKLFF.

The chain couples TRBV29-1 to TRBJ2-6; 11 bases agree with TRBD1. CDR3 length: 19 residues. V lost 7 bases and J lost 0; bases outside the gene matches: 14. Germline lookup yields CDR1 SQVTM and CDR2 ANQGSEA. The DNA for the CDR3 is TGCAGCGGCGGGGAACCACCCGGGACAGGGGGCTCTGGGGCCAACGTCCTGACTTTC. Translated, it gives CSGGEPPGTGGSGANVLTF.

The chain has TRBV19 and TRBJ2-2; D call uncertain. The CDR3 consists of 12 residues. V gave up 7 bases and J gave up 1 base, with 4 bases separating them. Germline loops: CDR1 LNHDA, CDR2 SQIVND (reference sequence). Written as DNA, the CDR3 is TGTGCCAGTAAACAGAACACCGGGGAGCTGTTTTTT. It specifies CASKQNTGELFF.

This chain links TRBV20-1 with TRBJ2-1, with D unresolved. V gave up 6 bases and J gave up 2 bases, with 5 bases separating them. Germline V CDR1 and CDR2: DFQATT, SNEGSKA (reference sequence). The CDR3 spans 11 residues. The CDR3 bases are TGCAGTGCCCCAACCTACAATGAGCAGTTCTTC. It encodes CSAPTYNEQFF.

Points on this clone: The sample carries other DNA sequences with the same CDR3. The chain carries TRBV5-1 and TRBJ1-6, with D possibly TRBD1 on 6 matching bases. The CDR3 extends over 15 amino acids. Looked up from germline, CDR1 is SGHRS and CDR2 is YFSETQ. The V end lost 4 bases, the J end lost 10 bases, and 18 bases lay between the germline ends. CDR3 DNA: TGCGCCAGCAGCCCCGAACAACAGGGTAACTCACCCCTCCACTTT. Translated: CASSPEQQGNSPLHF.

There are a few counts of this clone. This chain links TRBV9 with TRBJ2-7; 10 nucleotides align to TRBD2. After removal of 4 bases from V and 6 bases from J, the junction contained 10 bases not matched to a gene. CDR1 is SGDLS and CDR2 is YYNGEE in the germline V gene. There are 15 residues in the CDR3. The CDR3 sequence: CASSPSGLAGAEQYF. The CDR3 bases are TGTGCCAGCAGCCCATCGGGGCTAGCGGGAGCCGAGCAGTACTTC.

The table lists this clone with a few counts. V is TRBV11-2 and J is TRBJ1-2; 7 nucleotides match TRBD1. Germline V lookup: CDR1 SGHAT, CDR2 FQNNGV. Trimming removed 5 bases from V and 0 bases from J; junction bases left unmatched: 9. The CDR3 runs 16 residues. CDR3 protein: CASSRQGSRANYGYTF. In DNA, the CDR3 is TGTGCCAGCAGCCGACAGGGATCGAGAGCTAACTATGGCTACACCTTC.

The genes are TRBV5-8 and TRBJ1-5; D unclear. V was pared by 2 bases and J by 6 bases, with 3 bases between. The CDR3 loop spans 11 amino acids. CDR1 SGHTS and CDR2 YDEGEE come from the germline V gene. The CDR3 DNA follows: TGTGCCAGCAGCTTTCTTCAGCCCCAGCATTTT. Its protein product is CASSFLQPQHF. The full variable domain, rest sourced from reference TRBV5-8 and TRBJ1-5, is EAGVTQSPTHLIKTRGQQATLRCSPISGHTSVYWYQQALGLGLQFLLWYDEGEERNRGNFPPRFSGRQFPNYSSELNVNALELEDSALYLCASSFLQPQHFGDGTRLSIL.

The chain is built from TRBV7-2 and TRBJ2-7; D is ambiguous. The V end was cut by 0 bases, the J end by 6 bases, with 9 bases between. The germline gives CDR1 SGHTA, CDR2 FQGNSA. The CDR3 spans 13 residues. The CDR3 coding sequence is TGTGCCAGCAGCTTAGCGAGCTCTATCGAGCAGTACTTC. Translated: CASSLASSIEQYF.

This clone has just one count. J is TRBJ1-5 and V is TRBV5-4; D uncertain. The CDR3 covers 15 residues. Trimming removed 0 bases from V and 7 bases from J, with 14 bases in between. Germline CDR1 SGHNT, CDR2 YYREEE (reference sequence). The CDR3 protein is CASSLAVGGGQPQHF. As DNA, the CDR3 is TGTGCCAGCAGCTTGGCCGTGGGTGGAGGGCAGCCCCAGCATTTT.

CDR3 DNA: TGCGCCAGCAGCCAAGATCTTCGTCTGGGACTAGCTTACGAGCAGTACTTC. It encodes CASSQDLRLGLAYEQYF. The rearrangement links TRBV4-1 to TRBJ2-7, with 9 bases matching TRBD2. The CDR3 consists of 17 residues. J gave up 4 bases and V 0 bases, and 10 bases lay outside the gene matches. Germline V lookup: CDR1 MGHRA, CDR2 YSYEKL.

The V and J genes are TRBV9 and TRBJ2-3; TRBD2 agrees at 10 bases. The CDR3 is 18 residues long. The ends lost 2 bases at V and 0 bases at J; junction bases unmatched: 9. Germline V gene lookup returns CDR1 SGDLS and CDR2 YYNGEE. DNA of the CDR3: TGTGCCAGCAGCGTGTCTAGCGGGGGTCAAACTAGCACAGATACGCAGTATTTT. It yields the protein CASSVSSGGQTSTDTQYF.

The rearrangement joins TRBV11-2 to TRBJ2-7, with a tentative D call TRBD2 (6 bases). Germline loops: CDR1 SGHAT, CDR2 FQNNGV. V gave up 5 bases and J gave up 4 bases, with 15 bases separating them. The CDR3 contains 14 residues. This chain's CDR3 is CASSLRLGRYEQYF. The CDR3 DNA reads as TGTGCCAGCAGCCTGAGACTAGGTAGATACGAGCAGTACTTC.

The chain combines TRBV5-6 with TRBJ1-5; a weak D match, TRBD1 (6 bases). Germline CDR1 and CDR2: SGHDT and YYEEEE. Trimming cost V 4 bases and J 3 bases, with 14 bases left between them. This CDR3 spans 15 amino acids. The DNA for the CDR3 is TGTGCCAGCAGCGTCGGACAGTTTCCCAATCAGCCCCAGCATTTT. It encodes CASSVGQFPNQPQHF.

The V call is TRBV9, the J call TRBJ2-7; 10 bases match TRBD2. The CDR3 sequence is 15 residues long. The germline CDR1 and CDR2 sequences are SGDLS and YYNGEE. V shed 2 bases, J shed 5 bases, and the junction held 7 bases outside the gene matches. CDR3 protein: CASSVSPSGSHEQYF. CDR3 nucleotide sequence: TGTGCCAGCAGCGTCTCACCTAGCGGGAGTCACGAGCAGTACTTC.

The CDR3 sequence is CATSDTYNEQFF. The CDR3 coding sequence is TGTGCCACCAGTGACACCTACAATGAGCAGTTCTTC. V and J are TRBV24-1 and TRBJ2-1; D gene unclear. The CDR3 sequence is 12 residues long. Germline values: CDR1 KGHDR, CDR2 SFDVKD. V shed 4 bases and J shed 2 bases, with 2 bases lying between them.

The chain employs TRBV5-5 and TRBJ1-1; no reliable D call. The V and J ends lost 0 bases and 2 bases respectively, with 5 bases between them. The CDR3 is 13 residues long. Germline CDR1 and CDR2: SGHKS and YYEKEE (reference sequence). The CDR3 spells CASSLGANTEAFF. The CDR3 DNA reads TGTGCCAGCAGCTTGGGGGCCAACACTGAAGCTTTCTTT.

The gene calls are TRBV3-1 (or the pseudogene TRBV3-2) and TRBJ1-1; tentative D call: TRBD1 (6 bases). This CDR3 is built from 13 residues. CDR1 is LGHDT and CDR2 is YNNKEL in the germline V gene (reference sequence). The ends were cut back, 2 bases at V and 5 bases at J, with 9 bases in the middle. CDR3 amino acids: CASSQRGATEAFF. In DNA, the CDR3 is TGTGCCAGCAGCCAACGGGGGGCGACTGAAGCTTTCTTT.

CDR3 in DNA: TGTGCCAGCAGTTCCAGGACAGGGGTCCATGAGCAGTTCTTC. Protein product: CASSSRTGVHEQFF. V gene TRBV6-2 or TRBV6-3 combines with J gene TRBJ2-1; 9 positions agree with TRBD1. The J segment lost 8 bases and the V segment lost 4 bases, leaving 6 bases of the junction unmatched. This CDR3 has 14 residues. The germline V gene has CDR1 MNHEY and CDR2 SVGEGT.